The 5 T cell receptor beta chains presented below share a single source sample, sequenced in a study of cytomegalovirus exposure and HLA in healthy donors. Sequencing was performed with immunoSEQ multiplex PCR; in TCRdb, only in-frame clones are kept and a portion is missing. The sample gives over 120,000 clones, 94% of which show up once; 1.8% is in the top ten. The sample comprised PBMCs. Every receptor here comes from a man aged 18-30 years in good health and CMV-seropositive.

The V call is TRBV4-1, the J call TRBJ2-1, with 7 bases identical to TRBD2. The germline CDR1 and CDR2 sequences are MGHRA and YSYEKL. The CDR3 is 15 amino acids. V lost 6 bases, J lost 11 bases, and 16 bases stayed unmatched. As DNA, the CDR3 is TGCGCCAGCAGGGAAAGGCTATTAGGCGGGACTAAGCAGTTCTTC. Translated, it gives CASRERLLGGTKQFF.

V usage is TRBV29-1 and J usage is TRBJ1-1; no reliable D call. The CDR3 covers 13 residues. Between the trimmed V and J ends, which lost 4 bases and 1 base, there was a span of 10 bases. Germline V gives CDR1 SQVTM, CDR2 ANQGSEA. DNA for the CDR3: TGCAGCGTTGGAGTTAATCAGAACACTGAAGCTTTCTTT. Residues: CSVGVNQNTEAFF.

This clone was counted a few times. The gene calls are TRBV19 and TRBJ2-7, with 10 bases aligning to TRBD2. Germline-derived CDR1 and CDR2 are LNHDA and SQIVND (reference sequence). The CDR3 length is 14 residues. After removal of 3 bases from V and 3 bases from J, the junction contained 2 bases not matched to a gene. CDR3 DNA: TGTGCCAGTAGTATGTCTAGCGGGAGCTACGAGCAGTACTTC. It encodes CASSMSSGSYEQYF. The full variable domain, completed using reference TRBV19 and TRBJ2-7, is DGGITQSPKYLFRKEGQNVTLSCEQNLNHDAMYWYRQDPGQGLRLIYYSQIVNDFQKGDIAEGYSVSREKKESFPLTVTSAQKNPTAFYLCASSMSSGSYEQYFGPGTRLTVT.

The rearrangement links TRBV5-6 to TRBJ1-1, with a tentative D call TRBD1 (5 bases). CDR1 is SGHDT and CDR2 is YYEEEE in the germline V gene. The CDR3 extends over 14 amino acids. Trimming left V 0 bases short and J 12 bases short, with 18 bases between. In DNA, the CDR3 is TGTGCCAGCAGCTTGGCCGTGGCAGGGCAACGGCCTTTCTTT. Amino acid sequence: CASSLAVAGQRPFF.

This chain joins TRBV5-1 and TRBJ2-3, with 8 bases lining up with TRBD1. The germline V gene encodes CDR1 SGHRS and CDR2 YFSETQ. The CDR3 loop spans 15 amino acids. Trimming cost V 2 bases and J 4 bases; bases outside gene matches: 6. CDR3 residues: CASSFGQGGSDTQYF. The CDR3 bases are TGCGCCAGCAGCTTCGGACAGGGCGGATCAGATACGCAGTATTTT. Looking up the rest from reference TRBV5-1 and TRBJ2-3 gives the full variable domain: KAGVTQTPRYLIKTRGQQVTLSCSPISGHRSVSWYQQTPGQGLQFLFEYFSETQRNKGNFPGRFSGRQFSNSRSEMNVSTLELGDSALYLCASSFGQGGSDTQYFGPGTRLTVL.